The next 17 T cell receptor beta chains were all read from a single sample in a study of T-cell reconstitution after alpha-beta-depleted transplantation in children. The authors prepared the TCRbeta library with unique molecular identifiers. TCRdb independently ran MiXCR on the PCR reads; one entry per CDR3 protein. The data hold approximately 110,000 distinct CDR3 sequences, with 20% to 25% observed a single time. Sample: PBMCs, mostly from graft donor cells, taken 180 days after TCRalphabeta/CD19-depleted stem cell transplant. These receptors were collected from a male patient aged 2-15 years who had a stem cell transplant for chronic granulomatous disease, so the T cells may come from the graft donor.

In its sample, this clonotype was seen a few times. As DNA, the CDR3 is TGCAGCGTTGGGACAGGGGACTACAATGAGCAGTTCTTC. Translated, it gives CSVGTGDYNEQFF. The chain carries TRBV29-1 and TRBJ2-1; TRBD1 agrees at 9 bases. With 4 bases clipped from V and 3 bases from J, the junction kept 1 base outside the gene matches. The germline V gene has CDR1 SQVTM and CDR2 ANQGSEA. The CDR3 is made up of 13 amino acids.

The chain joins TRBV20-1 to TRBJ1-6; D unclear. Trimming removed 8 bases from V and 0 bases from J, with 8 bases in between. From germline, CDR1 is DFQATT and CDR2 SNEGSKA (reference sequence). The CDR3 has 13 amino acids. CDR3 coding DNA: TGCAGTCTCCAAGGCTCCTATAATTCACCCCTCCACTTT. Translating it yields CSLQGSYNSPLHF.

Many counts were recorded for this clonotype. The V call is TRBV12-3 or TRBV12-4, the J call TRBJ2-1; 7 bases map to TRBD2. The CDR3 runs to 13 residues. V was pared by 7 bases and J by 4 bases, with 4 bases of the junction left unmatched. The CDR3 protein is CASTRGSYNEQFF. The CDR3 bases are TGTGCCAGCACACGCGGGAGTTACAATGAGCAGTTCTTC.

This clonotype has just a few counts. The CDR3 loop is CAISFAGSNTGELFF. The CDR3 DNA is TGTGCCATTTCCTTCGCCGGGAGCAACACCGGGGAGCTGTTTTTT. V gene TRBV10-3 combines with J gene TRBJ2-2; D is possibly TRBD2 (6 bases). Germline values: CDR1 ENHRY, CDR2 SYGVKD. V dropped 9 bases and J dropped 2 bases, with 16 bases sitting between them. This CDR3 region has 15 residues.

The rearrangement links TRBV9 to TRBJ2-1; D not certain. The CDR3 has 13 residues. The V end was cut by 0 bases, the J end by 6 bases, with 7 bases between. Germline V CDR1 and CDR2: SGDLS, YYNGEE. CDR3 amino acids: CASSVANRNEQFF. The CDR3 nucleotides are TGTGCCAGCAGCGTAGCTAACCGCAATGAGCAGTTCTTC.

This clonotype occurred many times. The chain employs TRBV29-1 and TRBJ2-3, with a weak D call TRBD2 (6 bases). Germline lookup yields CDR1 SQVTM and CDR2 ANQGSEA. Trimming removed 4 bases from V and 6 bases from J, with 8 bases in between. The CDR3 has 11 residues. The CDR3 DNA is TGCAGCGTTGCCCGGGGGGATACGCAGTATTTT. It codes for CSVARGDTQYF.

This clonotype occurred many times. CDR3 amino acids: CASSPRTTEAFF. CDR3 bases: TGTGCCAGCAGCCCACGAACCACTGAAGCTTTCTTT. This chain links TRBV7-2 with TRBJ1-1; D not certain. The CDR3 totals 12 residues. V was trimmed by 5 bases and J by 4 bases, leaving 8 bases between them. Looked up from germline, CDR1 is SGHTA and CDR2 is FQGNSA.

The CDR3: CSAGSGTSARNEQFF. The CDR3 coding sequence is TGCAGCGCCGGGTCTGGGACTAGCGCCCGGAATGAGCAGTTCTTC. This chain joins TRBV29-1 and TRBJ2-1, with TRBD2 identical over 10 bases. The ends lost 7 bases at V and 7 bases at J; junction bases unmatched: 13. The V gene's germline CDR1 is SQVTM and CDR2 ANQGSEA. There are 15 residues in the CDR3.

This clonotype has ten or more counts. One end of the junction varies from germline; a read error may be responsible. The chain employs TRBV29-1 and TRBJ2-6, with 7 nucleotides matching TRBD1. The CDR3 consists of 17 residues. Germline CDR1 is SQVTM and CDR2 is ANQGSEA. The CDR3 region is CSVQERDSTPGANVLTF. The CDR3 DNA follows: TGCAGCGTTCAAGAGAGGGACAGTACTCCGGGGGCCAACGTCCTGACTTTC.

In its sample, this clonotype was seen a few times. The rearrangement joins TRBV5-4 to TRBJ2-7, with D possibly called TRBD1 or TRBD2 (5 bases each). The length of the CDR3 is 13 residues. CDR1 SGHNT and CDR2 YYREEE come from the germline V gene (reference sequence). V was pared by 2 bases and J by 5 bases, with 11 bases between. Here the CDR3 reads CASSLAGRNEQYF. The CDR3 DNA reads as TGTGCCAGCAGCTTAGCAGGGAGAAACGAGCAGTACTTC.

The rearrangement links TRBV5-1 to TRBJ2-7, with 7 bases identical to TRBD2. This CDR3 is built from 13 residues. V was pared by 4 bases and J by 6 bases, with 7 bases of the junction left unmatched. Per germline, CDR1 SGHRS and CDR2 YFSETQ. CDR3 region: CASSHGTTGEQYF. For the CDR3, the DNA is TGCGCCAGCAGCCACGGGACTACGGGCGAGCAGTACTTC.

V gene TRBV29-1 combines with J gene TRBJ2-2; 9 nucleotides match TRBD1. Trimming removed 2 bases from V and 1 base from J; junction bases left unmatched: 5. The CDR3 extends over 16 amino acids. Germline CDR1 and CDR2: SQVTM and ANQGSEA. Written as DNA, the CDR3 is TGCAGCGTTGAAACCCGGGACAGGGAGAACACCGGGGAGCTGTTTTTT. Its translation is CSVETRDRENTGELFF.

In this sample, this clonotype turned up a few times. The V and J genes are TRBV20-1 and TRBJ1-2; D not resolved. In germline, CDR1 is DFQATT, CDR2 SNEGSKA (reference sequence). Trimming took off 0 bases at V and 4 bases at J, with 15 bases between the two ends. This CDR3 is 15 amino acids long. This CDR3 is CSARDRVSQAYGYTF. The DNA for the CDR3 is TGCAGTGCTAGAGATCGGGTGTCTCAGGCCTATGGCTACACCTTC.

In this sample, this clonotype turned up many times. V is TRBV20-1 and J is TRBJ2-1, with 10 bases aligning to TRBD2. The CDR3 runs to 15 residues. The germline gives CDR1 DFQATT, CDR2 SNEGSKA (reference sequence). The J segment lost 8 bases and the V segment lost 0 bases, leaving 7 bases of the junction unmatched. The CDR3 sequence is CSAREGKAGGHEQFF. The CDR3 bases are TGCAGTGCTAGAGAGGGCAAAGCGGGAGGGCATGAGCAGTTCTTC.

This rearrangement joins TRBV29-1 to TRBJ2-7; tentative D call: TRBD1 (7 bases). The germline V gene encodes CDR1 SQVTM and CDR2 ANQGSEA. Trimming removed 6 bases from V and 0 bases from J, with 15 bases in between. The CDR3 totals 14 residues. CDR3 amino acids: CSVLGGGSSYEQYF. CDR3 in DNA: TGCAGCGTCTTAGGAGGGGGCAGCTCCTACGAGCAGTACTTC.

This clonotype was seen ten or more times. The rearrangement uses TRBV20-1 and TRBJ1-5, with a weak D call TRBD1 (6 bases). The CDR3 is 13 amino acids. Germline values: CDR1 DFQATT, CDR2 SNEGSKA (reference sequence). With 5 bases removed from V and 0 bases from J, the gap between germline ends came to 8 bases. CDR3 in amino acids: CSAVRGSNQPQHF. In DNA, the CDR3 is TGCAGTGCTGTCAGGGGTAGCAATCAGCCCCAGCATTTT.

CDR3 residues: CASSLVTSGRGGETQYF. The CDR3 coding sequence is TGTGCCAGCAGCTTAGTGACTAGCGGGAGAGGAGGAGAGACCCAGTACTTC. The genes are TRBV7-6 and TRBJ2-5; TRBD2 matches at 12 bases. From germline, CDR1 is SGHVS and CDR2 FNYEAQ. V was pared by 1 base and J by 4 bases, with 7 bases of the junction left unmatched. This CDR3 region has 17 residues.